The sequence of this TCR beta chain was determined in a study of regulatory T cells in long-lasting Graves disease. CDR3-region Arm-PCR and iRepertoire HTBI primers produced the TCR beta libraries. One entry per CDR3 protein, called by TCRdb with MiXCR from the multiplex PCR reads. The repertoire consists of under 500,000 distinct CDR3 sequences, with over 15% occurring once and the leading ten covering roughly 10%. Per germline, CDR1 ENHRY and CDR2 SYGVKD. CDR3 length: 15 amino acids. V was trimmed by 11 bases and J by 1 base, leaving 21 bases between them. Time point meaning: newly diagnosed GD, antithyroid drugs for less than 3 months. TCR sequences were obtained from RNA taken from PBMCs. This same sample was also part of a study on T cells in Graves' hyperthyroidism and ophthalmopathy.

The chain recombines TRBV10-3 with TRBJ2-7; maybe TRBD2 (6 bases). The material sequenced was peripheral blood mononuclear cells (PBMCs), taken at new diagnosis, from a patient treated with antithyroid drugs. The clonotype was recovered from a young woman with Graves disease. CDR3 region: CASTEGIVFSYEQYF. CDR3 sequence (DNA): TGTGCCTCCACGGAGGGAATTGTGTTTTCCTACGAGCAGTACTTC.